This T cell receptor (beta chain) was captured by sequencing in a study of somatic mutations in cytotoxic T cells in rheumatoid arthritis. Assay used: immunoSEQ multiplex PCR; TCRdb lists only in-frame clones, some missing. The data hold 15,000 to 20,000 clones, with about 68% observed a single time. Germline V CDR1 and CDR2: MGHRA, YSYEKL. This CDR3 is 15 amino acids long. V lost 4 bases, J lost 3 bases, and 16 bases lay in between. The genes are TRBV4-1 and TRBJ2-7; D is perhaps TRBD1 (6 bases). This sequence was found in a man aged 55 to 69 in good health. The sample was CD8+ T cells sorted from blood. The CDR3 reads CASSPNPDSLYEQYF. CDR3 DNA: TGCGCCAGCAGCCCCAACCCGGACAGTCTCTACGAGCAGTACTTC.